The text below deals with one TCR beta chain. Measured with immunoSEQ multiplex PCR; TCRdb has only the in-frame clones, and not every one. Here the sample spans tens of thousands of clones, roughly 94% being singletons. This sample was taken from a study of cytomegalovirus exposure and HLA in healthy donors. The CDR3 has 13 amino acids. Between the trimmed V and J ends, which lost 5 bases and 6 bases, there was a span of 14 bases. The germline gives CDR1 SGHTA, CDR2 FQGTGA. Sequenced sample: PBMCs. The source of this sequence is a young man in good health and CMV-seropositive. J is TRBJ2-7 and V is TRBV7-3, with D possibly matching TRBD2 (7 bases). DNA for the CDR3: TGTGCCAGCAGCCCTAGAGGGGGGGTCGAGCAGTACTTC. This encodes CASSPRGGVEQYF.